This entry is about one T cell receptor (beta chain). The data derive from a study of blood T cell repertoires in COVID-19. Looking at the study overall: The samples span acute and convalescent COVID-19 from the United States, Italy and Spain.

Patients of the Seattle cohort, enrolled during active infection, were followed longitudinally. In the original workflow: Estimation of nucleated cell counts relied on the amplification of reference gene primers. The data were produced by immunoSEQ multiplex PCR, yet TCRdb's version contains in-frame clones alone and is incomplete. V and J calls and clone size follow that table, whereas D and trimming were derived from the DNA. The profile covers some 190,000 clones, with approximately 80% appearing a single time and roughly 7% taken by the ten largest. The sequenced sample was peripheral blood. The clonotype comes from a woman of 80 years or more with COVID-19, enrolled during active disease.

CDR3 bases: TGTGCCAGCAGTTCAACAGGGTTGGACTATGGCTACACCTTC. Translating gives CASSSTGLDYGYTF. The genes are TRBV27 and TRBJ1-2; perhaps TRBD1 as D (6 bases). The germline V gene encodes CDR1 MNHEY and CDR2 SMNVEV (reference sequence). The CDR3 length is 14 residues. V was clipped by 4 bases and J by 3 bases, with 12 bases between them.